Listed below are T cell receptor beta chains from one sample, sequenced in a study of shared clonotypes between healthy human individuals. Only in-frame clones appear in the TCRdb table, and some are missing; sequencing was by immunoSEQ multiplex PCR. The repertoire consists of about 2 million clones, with around 96% occurring once and the leading ten covering roughly 1%. Input material: naive CD8+ T cells sorted from blood. Source of these receptors: a man aged 18 to 29 in good health. CDR3s include the opening cysteine and the closing phenylalanine or tryptophan. D genes are given only for firm matches. Size values are once, few and many counts, or a class for expanded clones, and some rows have none.

d_gene	v_gene	j_gene	abundance	CDR3aa	CDR3nt
.	TRBV11-2	TRBJ2-1	.	CASSSHNEQFF	TGTGCCAGCAGTTCGCACAATGAGCAGTTCTTC
.	TRBV9	TRBJ2-3	.	CASSVARYLTDTQYF	TGTGCCAGCAGCGTAGCACGTTACCTCACAGATACGCAGTATTTT
.	TRBV2	TRBJ2-7	.	CASGLTGLIYEQYF	TGTGCCAGCGGTCTAACCGGGCTGATCTACGAGCAGTACTTC
.	TRBV2	TRBJ1-1	.	CASNGVQAPMNTEAFF	TGTGCCAGCAATGGGGTACAGGCTCCAATGAACACTGAAGCTTTCTTT
TRBD1	TRBV7-2	TRBJ2-7	.	CASRANRGTAPYEQYF	TGTGCCAGCAGAGCAAACAGGGGGACGGCGCCCTACGAGCAGTACTTC
.	TRBV7-9	TRBJ2-1	.	CASSLDSRGPPRNEQFF	TGTGCCAGCAGCTTAGATTCTCGCGGGCCCCCAAGGAATGAGCAGTTCTTC
TRBD1	TRBV5-4	TRBJ1-2	.	CASTLTGGNYGYTF	TGTGCCAGCACCCTGACAGGGGGCAACTATGGCTACACCTTC
TRBD2	TRBV7-9	TRBJ2-7	.	CASSPGTSGGPYEQYF	TGTGCCAGCAGCCCGGGGACTAGCGGGGGCCCCTACGAGCAGTACTTC
.	TRBV9	TRBJ2-3	.	CASSAEAASSTDTQYF	TGTGCCAGCAGCGCCGAAGCAGCCTCTAGCACAGATACGCAGTATTTT
.	TRBV19	TRBJ2-7	.	CASSEGFEQYF	TGTGCCAGTAGTGAGGGTTTCGAGCAGTACTTC
TRBD1	TRBV9	TRBJ1-4	.	CASTRDRGGEKLFF	TGTGCCAGCACCCGGGACAGGGGCGGTGAAAAACTGTTTTTT
.	TRBV14	TRBJ2-3	.	CASSQGAPNYRDTQYF	TGTGCCAGCAGCCAAGGGGCCCCTAATTACAGAGATACGCAGTATTTT
.	TRBV19	TRBJ1-1	.	CASGDGMNTEAFF	TGTGCCAGCGGGGACGGGATGAACACTGAAGCTTTCTTT
.	TRBV5-1	TRBJ2-2	.	CASSLERTGELFF	TGCGCCAGCAGCTTGGAACGGACCGGGGAGCTGTTTTTT
.	TRBV27	TRBJ2-5	.	CASSLRLDPGETQYF	TGTGCCAGCAGTTTAAGGTTAGACCCGGGAGAGACCCAGTACTTC
.	TRBV6-5	TRBJ1-1	few	CASSYSGGTEAFF	TGTGCCAGCAGTTACTCCGGGGGCACTGAAGCTTTCTTT
TRBD1	TRBV19	TRBJ2-1	once	CASRRDRGSYNEQFF	TGTGCCAGTAGACGGGACAGGGGCAGTTACAATGAGCAGTTCTTC
.	TRBV5-4	TRBJ1-4	.	CASSLRSGANEKLFF	TGTGCCAGCAGCTTGCGGTCAGGGGCTAATGAAAAACTGTTTTTT
TRBD1	TRBV7-9	TRBJ1-5	once	CASSLGDSSPWPQHF	TGTGCCAGCAGCTTAGGGGACAGTTCCCCTTGGCCCCAGCATTTT
.	TRBV5-6	TRBJ2-5	.	CASSLQGQEETQYF	TGTGCCAGCAGCTTGCAAGGCCAGGAGGAGACCCAGTACTTC
TRBD1	TRBV7-9	TRBJ1-1	.	CASSPGQGSTEAFF	TGTGCCAGCAGCCCCGGACAGGGTAGCACTGAAGCTTTCTTT
.	TRBV7-8	TRBJ1-1	.	CASSLAKGPTEAFF	TGTGCCAGCAGCTTAGCGAAGGGTCCCACTGAAGCTTTCTTT
.	TRBV4-3	TRBJ2-1	.	CASSQAFPGAYNEQFF	TGCGCCAGCAGCCAAGCTTTTCCAGGGGCCTACAATGAGCAGTTCTTC
TRBD1	TRBV4-1	TRBJ1-1	few	CASSQERGPEAFF	TGCGCCAGCAGCCAAGAGAGGGGGCCTGAAGCTTTCTTT
TRBD1	TRBV6-6	TRBJ1-1	.	CASSYSQGATEAFF	TGTGCCAGCAGTTACTCCCAGGGGGCTACTGAAGCTTTCTTT
.	TRBV4-1	TRBJ2-1	.	CASSQVGGSYNEQFF	TGCGCCAGCAGCCAAGTGGGCGGCTCCTACAATGAGCAGTTCTTC
.	TRBV30	TRBJ2-2	.	CAWSAGHVTNTGELFF	TGTGCCTGGAGTGCGGGACACGTTACGAACACCGGGGAGCTGTTTTTT
.	TRBV18	TRBJ1-5	.	CASSPSAPGTERYSNQPQHF	TGTGCCAGCTCACCCTCGGCGCCCGGGACGGAAAGATATAGCAATCAGCCCCAGCATTTT
.	TRBV2	TRBJ2-1	.	CASERALENEQFF	TGTGCCAGCGAACGAGCCTTGGAAAATGAGCAGTTCTTC
TRBD2	TRBV4-1	TRBJ2-7	.	CASSQESSGGEQYF	TGCGCCAGCAGCCAAGAGTCTAGCGGGGGTGAGCAGTACTTC
TRBD1	TRBV25-1	TRBJ2-4	.	CASSESEGARDIQYF	TGTGCCAGCAGTGAATCAGAGGGGGCGCGAGACATTCAGTACTTC
.	TRBV5-4	TRBJ1-4	.	CASSFSHGQDNEKLFF	TGTGCCAGCAGCTTTAGTCATGGGCAGGATAATGAAAAACTGTTTTTT
.	TRBV19	TRBJ1-1	.	CASSIDYGNTEAFF	TGTGCCAGTAGTATAGATTACGGGAACACTGAAGCTTTCTTT
.	TRBV19	TRBJ1-1	few	CASGHWNTEAFF	TGTGCCAGTGGACACTGGAACACTGAAGCTTTCTTT
.	TRBV13	TRBJ1-3	.	CASSLEEGRVEGNTIYF	TGTGCCAGCAGCTTAGAGGAGGGACGGGTAGAGGGAAACACCATATATTTT
TRBD2	TRBV7-9	TRBJ2-7	.	CASGQAGGYEQYF	TGTGCCAGCGGACAAGCGGGGGGCTACGAGCAGTACTTC
.	TRBV13	TRBJ2-1	.	CASSLSGEQFF	TGTGCCAGCAGCCTGTCGGGTGAGCAGTTCTTC
TRBD2	TRBV7-3	TRBJ2-1	.	CASSLERGPYNEQFF	TGTGCCAGCAGCTTGGAGCGGGGCCCCTACAATGAGCAGTTCTTC
.	TRBV7-9	TRBJ2-7	.	CASSSLTESYEQYF	TGTGCCAGCAGCTCCCTGACAGAGTCCTACGAGCAGTACTTC
.	TRBV2	TRBJ2-7	.	CASCFPAWGDEQYF	TGTGCCAGCTGTTTTCCCGCGTGGGGGGACGAGCAGTACTTC
.	TRBV5-4	TRBJ2-2	.	CASSSQLGGGELFF	TGTGCCAGCAGCTCGCAGCTAGGTGGCGGGGAGCTGTTTTTT
TRBD1	TRBV6-4	TRBJ2-3	.	CASSDSPVGTGYGDTQYF	TGTGCCAGCAGTGACTCTCCCGTTGGGACAGGGTACGGAGATACGCAGTATTTT
.	TRBV6-6	TRBJ2-5	.	CASSPVGGAQETQYF	TGTGCCAGCAGCCCCGTGGGGGGGGCCCAGGAGACCCAGTACTTC
TRBD1	TRBV11-2	TRBJ2-7	.	CASRVGQGVGEQYF	TGTGCCAGCAGGGTGGGGCAGGGGGTCGGCGAGCAGTACTTC